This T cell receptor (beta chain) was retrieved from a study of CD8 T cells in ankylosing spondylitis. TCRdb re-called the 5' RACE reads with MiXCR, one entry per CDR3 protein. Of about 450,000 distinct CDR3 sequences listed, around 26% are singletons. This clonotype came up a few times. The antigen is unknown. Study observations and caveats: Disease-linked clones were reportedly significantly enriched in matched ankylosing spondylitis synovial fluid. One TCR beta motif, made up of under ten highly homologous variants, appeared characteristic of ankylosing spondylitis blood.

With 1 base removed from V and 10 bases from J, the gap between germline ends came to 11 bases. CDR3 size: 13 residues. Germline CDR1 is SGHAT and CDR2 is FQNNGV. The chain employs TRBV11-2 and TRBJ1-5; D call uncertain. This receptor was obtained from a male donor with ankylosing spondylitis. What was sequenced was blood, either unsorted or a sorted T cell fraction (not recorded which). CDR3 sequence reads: CASSLVAGQPQHF. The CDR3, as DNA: TGTGCCAGCAGCTTAGTGGCGGGTCAACCCCAGCATTTT.